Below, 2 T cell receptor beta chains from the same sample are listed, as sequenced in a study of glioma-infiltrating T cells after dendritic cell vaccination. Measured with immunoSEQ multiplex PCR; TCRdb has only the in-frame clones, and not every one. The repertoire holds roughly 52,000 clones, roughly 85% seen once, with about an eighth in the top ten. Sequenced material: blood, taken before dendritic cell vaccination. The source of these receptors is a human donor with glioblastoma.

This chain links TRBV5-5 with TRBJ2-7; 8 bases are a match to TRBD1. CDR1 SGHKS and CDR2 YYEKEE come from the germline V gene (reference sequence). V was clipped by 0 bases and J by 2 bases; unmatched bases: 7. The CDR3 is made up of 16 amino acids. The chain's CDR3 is CASSLAWQGATYEQYF. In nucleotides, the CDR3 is TGTGCCAGCAGCTTGGCCTGGCAGGGGGCAACCTACGAGCAGTACTTC.

The CDR3 is CASSQDFSGRALYEQYF. The CDR3 coding sequence is TGCGCCAGCAGCCAAGATTTTAGCGGGAGAGCATTGTACGAGCAGTACTTC. The chain links TRBV4-3 to TRBJ2-5; 9 bases are a match to TRBD2. TRBJ2-7 explains the end of the DNA better; the J call may be wrong. The CDR3 has 17 residues. CDR1 LGHNA and CDR2 YSLEER come from the germline V gene.